This T cell receptor beta chain was sequenced during a study of control samples from healthy donors and cancer patients. Germline V gene data show CDR1 as GTSNPN and CDR2 as SVGIG (reference sequence). V was pared by 0 bases and J by 7 bases, with 6 bases between. The CDR3 length is 11 residues. Profiling relied on immunoSEQ multiplex PCR, and the TCRdb table lists in-frame clones only, not all of them. Of roughly 90,000 clones detected, around nine tenths appear once; the ten largest clones hold less than 10%. The TCR comes from a woman in her 50s with colorectal cancer. Sequenced input: PBMCs. The rearrangement joins TRBV30 to TRBJ1-1; D call uncertain. For the CDR3, the DNA is TGTGCCTGGAGTGTCGCAGATGAAGCTTTCTTT. It yields the protein CAWSVADEAFF.